A single TCR beta chain is shown here with its context. This entry is derived from a study of PD-1 blockade in classical Hodgkin lymphoma. This table comes from immunoSEQ multiplex PCR, and its TCRdb copy is limited to in-frame clones, with some not included. There are over 50,000 clones in the sample; roughly 80% occur only once, and about 16% lies in the top ten. Germline CDR1 SGHTA, CDR2 FQGNSA. The V end lost 1 base, the J end lost 4 bases, and 13 bases lay between the germline ends. CDR3 length equals 15 residues. All the patients suffered relapse after autologous stem cell transplantation, and brentuximab vedotin exposure differed.

The V and J genes are TRBV7-2 and TRBJ2-5; D is undetermined. This TCR derives from a human donor with classical Hodgkin lymphoma. Sequenced material: peripheral blood mononuclear cells (PBMCs), taken at baseline. The CDR3 coding sequence is TGTGCCAGCAGCTTAGGTGGCAGACTTTCAGAGACCCAGTACTTC. This translates into CASSLGGRLSETQYF.